This entry is about one T cell receptor (beta chain). Its antigen is currently not known. No clone much larger than this one lies a single base away; base qualities are absent. V was cut back by 2 bases and J by 4 bases, leaving a gap of 13 bases between them. The CDR3, from cysteine to phenylalanine, totals 15 residues. Solely the CDR3 DNA is kept, with 45 bases framed from the first base. Reading the germline V gene gives CDR1 SGHDN and CDR2 FVKESK. The sample comes from a study of T cell changes during pregnancy in multiple sclerosis (dated by TCRdb to about 2019). About the investigation overall: The study examined how the T cell repertoire changed over the course of pregnancy in women with multiple sclerosis.

The library was made by the immunoSEQ multiplex PCR assay. TCRdb retrieved this table from immuneACCESS and kept in-frame rearrangements only. Not all clones are present; in checked studies, unresolved V genes account for under half, and no reason is known for the remainder. In this sample the table shows approximately 90,000 clones, 94% of which occur a single time. The top ten clones comprise roughly 0.81% of the sample. This TCR derives from a female donor with multiple sclerosis, enrolled in a pregnancy study. Here the sequenced sample was peripheral blood, taken in the third trimester of pregnancy. This chain joins TRBV14 to TRBJ2-3; matching of 7 bases hints at TRBD2 as the D gene. The CDR3 protein is CASSQWGGQADTQYF. In nucleotide form, the sequence is TGTGCCAGCAGCCAATGGGGGGGCCAGGCAGATACGCAGTATTTT.